Below are 22 T cell receptor beta chains sequenced from a single sample in a study of blood T cell repertoires in COVID-19 (dated by TCRdb to the early 2020s). Receptor amplification or capture employed the immunoSEQ multiplex PCR assay. What TCRdb holds here is the immuneACCESS table cut down to in-frame rearrangements. Part of the clones is not present; checked against another copy, under half of the missing clones reflect an unresolved V gene, and the others are unexplained. Present in this sample are approximately 150,000 clones, about 89% of which were seen just once. Around 11% of the sample is in the top ten clones. Sequencing input: PBMCs or T cells enriched from blood (not recorded which). These receptors all come from a man aged 55 to 70 who had recovered from COVID-19.

The rearrangement joins TRBV6-5 to TRBJ2-7; the D is unclear. The V end was cut by 6 bases, the J end by 3 bases, with 6 bases between. The CDR3 covers 11 residues. The germline CDR1 and CDR2 sequences are MNHEY and SVGAGI. The CDR3 DNA is TGTGCCAGCAGACACCTCTACGAGCAGTACTTC. This encodes CASRHLYEQYF.

The chain's CDR3 is CASSQALAGLYNEQFF. CDR3 in DNA: TGTGCCAGCAGCCAAGCCCTAGCGGGGCTATACAATGAGCAGTTCTTC. The J gene is TRBJ2-1, the V gene TRBV14; 9 bases are a match to TRBD2. J was trimmed by 4 bases and V by 1 base; bases with no gene match: 5. This CDR3 has 16 residues. Germline-derived CDR1 and CDR2 are SGHDN and FVKESK.

The V and J genes are TRBV28 and TRBJ1-3, with D maybe TRBD1 (5 bases). The CDR3 contains 15 residues. The V gene's germline CDR1 is MDHEN and CDR2 SYDVKM. The V gene lost 3 bases and the J gene lost 4 bases, with 13 bases spanning the gap. CDR3 protein: CASSFSRGYGNTIYF. Written as DNA, the CDR3 is TGTGCCAGCAGTTTCTCCCGGGGGTACGGAAACACCATATATTTT. Combining the CDR3 with reference TRBV28 and TRBJ1-3 gives the whole variable domain DVKVTQSSRYLVKRTGEKVFLECVQDMDHENMFWYRQDPGLGLRLIYFSYDVKMKEKGDIPEGYSVSREKKERFSLILESASTNQTSMYLCASSFSRGYGNTIYFGEGSWLTVV.

The chain employs TRBV6-4 and TRBJ1-1, with D possibly matching TRBD1 (5 bases). CDR3 size: 13 residues. CDR1 and CDR2 (germline): MRHNA, SNTAGT. Trimming cost V 4 bases and J 6 bases, with 12 bases left between them. CDR3 protein: CASSGAPGSEAFF. The DNA for the CDR3 is TGTGCCAGCAGTGGGGCCCCAGGGTCTGAAGCTTTCTTT.

V and J are TRBV5-1 and TRBJ1-1; 11 bases agree with TRBD1. The germline CDR1 and CDR2 sequences are SGHRS and YFSETQ. V was clipped by 1 base and J by 4 bases; unmatched bases: 3. CDR3 length equals 15 residues. CDR3 sequence (DNA): TGCGCCAGCAGCTTGTCCGGGACAGGGGGCACTGAAGCTTTCTTT. This gives the protein CASSLSGTGGTEAFF.

This clone was counted a few times. This rearrangement joins TRBV5-5 to TRBJ1-2, with 7 positions matching TRBD1. Looked up from germline, CDR1 is SGHKS and CDR2 is YYEKEE (reference sequence). This CDR3 has 14 residues. J was trimmed by 7 bases and V by 3 bases; bases with no gene match: 9. CDR3 region: CASSSGQRQGGYTF. The CDR3 bases are TGTGCCAGCAGCTCTGGACAGCGACAGGGTGGCTACACCTTC.

V gene TRBV28 combines with J gene TRBJ2-7; weak D call: TRBD2 (5 bases). Trimming took 6 bases from V and 5 from J, leaving 11 bases between them. In germline, CDR1 is MDHEN, CDR2 SYDVKM. This CDR3 is built from 12 residues. The DNA for the CDR3 is TGTGCCAGCAGCCCGGCGGGCCACGAGCAGTACTTC. Its translation is CASSPAGHEQYF.

The chain uses TRBV3-1 (or the pseudogene TRBV3-2) and TRBJ2-5; D ambiguous. The CDR3 extends over 14 amino acids. Trimming took 1 base from V and 0 from J, leaving 6 bases between them. Germline loops: CDR1 LGHDT, CDR2 YNNKEL (reference sequence). CDR3 DNA sequence: TGTGCCAGCAGCCAAGGCCAGAACCAAGAGACCCAGTACTTC. It translates to CASSQGQNQETQYF.

The chain joins TRBV28 to TRBJ2-4; 7 bases align to TRBD1. V dropped 4 bases and J dropped 3; count of bases not matched to a gene: 6. This CDR3 has 15 residues. From germline, CDR1 is MDHEN and CDR2 SYDVKM. The CDR3 sequence: CASSSGTEGKNIQYF. CDR3 DNA sequence: TGTGCCAGCAGTTCCGGGACAGAGGGCAAAAACATTCAGTACTTC.

This rearrangement joins TRBV5-8 to TRBJ2-2; 11 positions match TRBD2. The germline gives CDR1 SGHTS, CDR2 YDEGEE. This CDR3 contains 17 residues. V shed 3 bases, J shed 5 bases, and the junction held 9 bases outside the gene matches. CDR3 bases: TGTGCCAGCAGCTCAGTCGGGACTAGCGGTGGGACCGGGGAGCTGTTTTTT. This encodes CASSSVGTSGGTGELFF.

The chain links TRBV6-5 to TRBJ2-3; TRBD2 agrees at 7 bases. Trimming at V came to 6 bases and at J to 4 bases, leaving 10 bases not matched to a gene. The CDR3 runs 15 residues. CDR1 is MNHEY and CDR2 is SVGAGI in the germline V gene. The CDR3, as DNA: TGTGCCAGCAGAAGAGGCGGGAGTTCGGCAGATACGCAGTATTTT. It is translated as CASRRGGSSADTQYF.

This clone was seen only a few times. The rearrangement links TRBV20-1 to TRBJ1-4; D ambiguous. Trimming took 3 bases from V and 4 from J, leaving 12 bases between them. This CDR3 is 14 amino acids long. The germline CDR1 and CDR2 sequences are DFQATT and SNEGSKA (reference sequence). The CDR3 spells CSASRRRNNEKLFF. CDR3 in DNA: TGCAGTGCTAGTAGGCGCAGGAATAATGAAAAACTGTTTTTT.

This chain links TRBV11-2 with TRBJ1-4; no definite D call. Germline V lookup: CDR1 SGHAT, CDR2 FQNNGV. The CDR3 extends over 12 amino acids. The germline V and J ends were trimmed by 0 bases and 12 bases, with 8 bases remaining between them. The CDR3 loop is CASSLESVELFF. CDR3 sequence (DNA): TGTGCCAGCAGCTTAGAGTCAGTGGAACTGTTTTTT. The complete variable domain, with remaining parts taken from reference TRBV11-2 and TRBJ1-4, reads EAGVAQSPRYKIIEKRQSVAFWCNPISGHATLYWYQQILGQGPKLLIQFQNNGVVDDSQLPKDRFSAERLKGVDSTLKIQPAKLEDSAVYLCASSLESVELFFGSGTQLSVL.

The chain joins TRBV28 to TRBJ2-3; a weak D match, TRBD2 (6 bases). V dropped 2 bases and J dropped 4 bases, with 13 bases sitting between them. The CDR3 covers 15 residues. Germline V gives CDR1 MDHEN, CDR2 SYDVKM. CDR3 nucleotide sequence: TGTGCCAGCAGTTTACGAGACGGAGGGGCAGATACGCAGTATTTT. It specifies CASSLRDGGADTQYF.

This clone was observed once. The chain is built from TRBV25-1 and TRBJ2-2, with D perhaps TRBD1 (5 bases). The V gene lost 6 bases and the J gene lost 2 bases, with 7 bases spanning the gap. The germline CDR1 and CDR2 sequences are MGHDK and SYGVNS. This CDR3 is built from 13 residues. Written as DNA, the CDR3 is TGTGCCAGCAGAGGGGATAACACCGGGGAGCTGTTTTTT. It codes for CASRGDNTGELFF.

This rearrangement joins TRBV28 to TRBJ2-1; the D is unclear. V lost 5 bases and J lost 9, with 14 bases in between. The germline V gene encodes CDR1 MDHEN and CDR2 SYDVKM. The CDR3 loop spans 13 amino acids. The CDR3 DNA is TGTGCCAGCAGTCCGCCGACGACGGGTGAGCAGTTCTTC. Protein: CASSPPTTGEQFF.

The rearrangement joins TRBV7-9 to TRBJ2-3; 12 positions match TRBD2. The CDR3 contains 16 residues. V was clipped by 6 bases and J by 3 bases; unmatched bases: 7. Germline assignment: CDR1 SEHNR and CDR2 FQNEAQ (reference sequence). CDR3 in amino acids: CASSLRTSGDTDTQYF. The CDR3 DNA reads TGTGCCAGCAGTTTACGGACTAGCGGGGATACAGATACGCAGTATTTT.

CDR3 region: CASSLTGTETQYF. Written as DNA, the CDR3 is TGTGCCAGCAGCCTTACAGGTACAGAGACCCAGTACTTC. The chain joins TRBV5-5 to TRBJ2-5; D perhaps matches TRBD1 (5 bases). This CDR3 spans 13 amino acids. Germline CDR1 SGHKS, CDR2 YYEKEE (reference sequence). Trimming left V 4 bases short and J 4 bases short, with 11 bases between.

This chain connects TRBV7-7 to TRBJ1-5; 8 bases align to TRBD1. V gave up 10 bases and J gave up 6 bases; unmatched junction bases: 5. The V gene's germline CDR1 is SSHAT and CDR2 FNYEAQ (reference sequence). CDR3 length: 12 amino acids. The CDR3 loop reads CATDRGGQPQHF. CDR3 nucleotides: TGTGCCACAGACAGGGGAGGTCAGCCCCAGCATTTT.

This rearrangement joins TRBV25-1 to TRBJ2-7, with 12 bases matching TRBD2. The trim removed 5 bases at V and 1 base at J, leaving 3 bases unmatched. This CDR3 contains 15 residues. Germline assignment: CDR1 MGHDK and CDR2 SYGVNS. The CDR3 loop is CASSRLAGVSYEQYF. CDR3 sequence (DNA): TGTGCCAGCAGTCGACTAGCGGGAGTATCCTACGAGCAGTACTTC.

The chain carries TRBV24-1 and TRBJ1-2; no reliable D call. The CDR3 loop spans 13 amino acids. The V gene lost 2 bases and the J gene lost 8 bases, with 11 bases spanning the gap. Looked up from germline, CDR1 is KGHDR and CDR2 is SFDVKD. The CDR3 region has the DNA TGTGCCACCAGTGATTCCAACAGCCTGGGCTACACCTTC. Encoded protein: CATSDSNSLGYTF.

This clone has just one count. This sequence joins TRBV7-9 and TRBJ2-7; tentative D call: TRBD2 (6 bases). Trimming pared 4 bases from V and 3 bases from J, leaving 10 bases between. The CDR3 covers 13 residues. CDR1 is SEHNR and CDR2 is FQNEAQ in the germline V gene (reference sequence). The CDR3 protein is CASSSGLFYEQYF. The CDR3 bases are TGTGCCAGCAGCTCGGGACTCTTCTACGAGCAGTACTTC.